This TCR beta chain appears in the sequencing data of a study of T cell clonality in common variable immunodeficiency. TCRdb's table, derived via immunoSEQ multiplex PCR, lists solely in-frame clones and lacks some. The repertoire consists of tens of thousands of clones, none detected only once. The length of the CDR3 is 14 residues. Germline trimming cut 6 bases from V and 7 bases from J; bases unmatched to any gene: 6. CDR1 SNHLY and CDR2 FYNNEI come from the germline V gene. Overall study findings and caveats: The cause of increased CVID clonality remains unclear without subpopulation sequencing. CVID subjects shared fewer TCRbeta clones than healthy controls did. Reportedly, TCR beta sequences from common variable immunodeficiency showed fewer deletions and N-nucleotide insertions.

This clone was found a few times. Its antigen is currently unknown. The CDR3 is cut off 3 residues early in the read; its end comes from the germline J gene. The chain recombines TRBV2 with TRBJ1-6; 7 positions match TRBD1. Sample: peripheral blood mononuclear cells. The TCR sequence derives from a person aged 18 to 75 in good health. The CDR3: CASRHRGQNSPLHF. CDR3 bases read: TGTGCCAGCAGGCACAGGGGCCAGAATTCACCC.